The 28 T cell receptor beta chains below all came from one sample that was sequenced in a study of vaccination and CD4 T cells after COVID-19. Cultured CD4+ T cell DNA was sequenced using the Oncomine TCR Beta short-read assay. TCRdb called the PCR reads again in MiXCR, with one record for every CDR3 protein. The sample holds around 21,000 distinct CDR3 sequences, around 52% seen once. No antigen has been identified for these receptors. Documented treatment: approximately 9-day PBMC culture with coronavirus spike peptide pools or control peptides (ViraFEST assay). Source material: CD4+ T cells from blood, cultured in vitro. Receptors were obtained from a human donor who had recovered from COVID-19.

This clonotype was detected only a few times. V is TRBV28 and J is TRBJ1-2, with D possibly matching TRBD1 (5 bases). V lost 2 bases and J 7 bases, leaving 8 bases between the germline ends. The CDR3 totals 12 residues. The germline gives CDR1 MDHEN, CDR2 SYDVKM. This CDR3 reads CASSLRQPGYTF. DNA for the CDR3: TGTGCCAGCAGTTTACGACAGCCTGGCTACACCTTC.

The CDR3 nucleotides are TGTGCCAGCAGCCACTTCGCCCAGGGGTCCTACGAGCAGTACTTC. Translating gives CASSHFAQGSYEQYF. The chain combines TRBV5-7 with TRBJ2-7, with D maybe TRBD1 (6 bases). TRBV5-7 is recorded as an ORF, its role being uncertain. The CDR3 sequence is 15 residues long. Between the trimmed V and J ends, which lost 4 bases and 1 base, there was a span of 15 bases.

The table lists this clonotype with a few counts. The chain uses TRBV29-1 and TRBJ2-7; TRBD2 aligns across 9 bases. The CDR3 sequence is 14 residues long. J lost 4 bases, V lost 5 bases, and 9 bases had no gene match. Germline V gives CDR1 SQVTM, CDR2 ANQGSEA. In nucleotides, the CDR3 is TGCAGCGTTAGAGCTAGCGGGGCCCTATACGAGCAGTACTTC. Encoded protein: CSVRASGALYEQYF.

This chain connects TRBV11-3 to TRBJ2-1; TRBD2 agrees at 8 bases. Trimming removed 1 base from V and 6 bases from J; junction bases left unmatched: 8. The CDR3 has 16 residues. Germline CDR1 and CDR2: SGHNT and YENEEA. The CDR3 sequence: CASSLVGGGTSNEQFF. The CDR3 coding sequence is TGTGCCAGCAGCTTAGTTGGCGGGGGGACCTCCAATGAGCAGTTCTTC.

J is TRBJ2-3 and V is TRBV20-1, with D perhaps matching TRBD1 (6 bases). Germline CDR1 and CDR2: DFQATT and SNEGSKA (reference sequence). The V end lost 4 bases, the J end lost 0 bases, and 14 bases lay between the germline ends. The CDR3 sequence is 15 residues long. The CDR3 reads CSAIRLRGSTDTQYF. CDR3 nucleotide sequence: TGCAGTGCTATCCGCCTCAGGGGAAGCACAGATACGCAGTATTTT.

This clonotype was counted a few times. J is TRBJ1-1 and V is TRBV27, with a possible D match to TRBD1 (5 bases). The CDR3 has 13 residues. V shed 2 bases and J shed 7 bases, with 11 bases lying between them. The germline V gene encodes CDR1 MNHEY and CDR2 SMNVEV (reference sequence). The CDR3 here is CASSLGGIGEAFF. Written as DNA, the CDR3 is TGTGCCAGCAGTTTAGGGGGGATTGGTGAAGCTTTCTTT.

J is TRBJ1-1 and V is TRBV20-1; D possibly corresponds to TRBD1 (5 bases). The CDR3 is made up of 12 amino acids. V lost 2 bases, J lost 5 bases, and 9 bases lay in between. Germline V gene sequence: CDR1 DFQATT, CDR2 SNEGSKA (reference sequence). CDR3 bases: TGCAGTGCTAGAACAGGAGAGACTGAAGCTTTCTTT. Amino acid sequence: CSARTGETEAFF.

The V call is TRBV7-2, the J call TRBJ2-3; 9 bases are shared with TRBD2. The CDR3 is made up of 15 amino acids. From germline, CDR1 is SGHTA and CDR2 FQGNSA. V shed 5 bases and J 4 bases; nucleotides not matched to a gene: 7. CDR3 protein: CASSPRGGVADTQYF. In DNA form, the CDR3 reads TGTGCCAGCAGCCCGCGGGGGGGGGTCGCAGATACGCAGTATTTT.

The chain couples TRBV4-1 to TRBJ1-5; D is unclear. V lost 1 base to trimming and J lost 4 bases, with 17 bases between them. This CDR3 is built from 17 residues. Germline values: CDR1 MGHRA, CDR2 YSYEKL. CDR3 nucleotide sequence: TGCGCCAGCAGCCAAGTTGATATGGGTTTCTTAAATCAGCCCCAGCATTTT. This sequence encodes CASSQVDMGFLNQPQHF.

The rearrangement links TRBV18 to TRBJ2-3, with D possibly matching TRBD2 (6 bases). The CDR3 runs 13 residues. Germline loops: CDR1 KGHSH, CDR2 LQKENI. V was trimmed by 2 bases and J by 8 bases, leaving 11 bases between them. The CDR3 here is CASSPEDSGTQYF. The DNA of the CDR3 is TGTGCCAGCTCACCAGAGGATAGCGGTACGCAGTATTTT.

The chain employs TRBV6-5 and TRBJ1-2; D possibly corresponds to TRBD1 (5 bases). The CDR3 consists of 15 residues. Germline V lookup: CDR1 MNHEY, CDR2 SVGAGI. V was shortened by 3 bases and J by 8 bases, with 19 bases between the two germline ends. The CDR3 spells CASSYGVGEVEGYTF. The CDR3 region has the DNA TGTGCCAGCAGTTATGGGGTAGGGGAGGTGGAGGGCTACACCTTC.

This clonotype showed up just a few times. The chain links TRBV6-2 or TRBV6-3 to TRBJ1-2; tentative D call: TRBD1 (5 bases). The ends were cut back, 6 bases at V and 0 bases at J, with 11 bases in the middle. Per germline, CDR1 MNHEY and CDR2 SVGEGT. CDR3 length: 14 residues. CDR3 sequence reads: CASRPDSPNYGYTF. The DNA of the CDR3 is TGTGCCAGCAGACCCGACAGCCCTAACTATGGCTACACCTTC.

The rearrangement links TRBV27 to TRBJ2-5; D is unresolved. The ends were cut back, 2 bases at V and 1 base at J, with 8 bases in the middle. There are 14 residues in the CDR3. Germline CDR1 reads MNHEY; CDR2 reads SMNVEV (reference sequence). In nucleotides, the CDR3 is TGTGCCAGCAGTTTAAGACGGTTCCAAGAGACCCAGTACTTC. The encoded protein is CASSLRRFQETQYF.

This clonotype was detected only a few times. The chain joins TRBV20-1 to TRBJ2-3; D ambiguous. Trimming took off 8 bases at V and 2 bases at J, with 8 bases between the two ends. Germline V gene data show CDR1 as DFQATT and CDR2 as SNEGSKA (reference sequence). The CDR3 contains 11 residues. The CDR3 spells CSSTTTDTQYF. The CDR3 nucleotides read TGCAGTTCCACTACCACAGATACGCAGTATTTT.

This chain links TRBV4-1 with TRBJ2-7, with 10 positions matching TRBD1. The ends lost 2 bases at V and 4 bases at J; junction bases unmatched: 5. Germline lookup yields CDR1 MGHRA and CDR2 YSYEKL. The CDR3 contains 15 residues. The chain's CDR3 is CASSQQTGGAYEQYF. CDR3 nucleotides: TGCGCCAGCAGCCAACAGACAGGGGGCGCGTACGAGCAGTACTTC.

This rearrangement joins TRBV2 to TRBJ1-2; unclear D gene. V gave up 11 bases and J gave up 6 bases, with 19 bases separating them. Germline V lookup: CDR1 SNHLY, CDR2 FYNNEI. The CDR3 is 13 residues long. CDR3 sequence: CAGKPDGVNGYTF. The CDR3 coding sequence is TGTGCCGGAAAACCGGACGGAGTCAATGGCTACACCTTC.

The chain recombines TRBV7-3 with TRBJ2-3; D is unresolved. V was shortened by 5 bases and J by 5 bases, with 11 bases between the two germline ends. The CDR3 is made up of 13 amino acids. Germline assignment: CDR1 SGHTA and CDR2 FQGTGA. DNA for the CDR3: TGTGCCAGCAGCCCCACTGTCGAAGATACGCAGTATTTT. It is translated as CASSPTVEDTQYF. Complete variable domain (other parts from reference TRBV7-3 and TRBJ2-3): GAGVSQTPSNKVTEKGKYVELRCDPISGHTALYWYRQSLGQGPEFLIYFQGTGAADDSGLPNDRFFAVRPEGSVSTLKIQRTERGDSAVYLCASSPTVEDTQYFGPGTRLTVL.

This chain joins TRBV6-1 and TRBJ1-1; D perhaps matches TRBD1 (6 bases). CDR1 is MNHNS, CDR2 SASEGT, per germline. Between the trimmed V and J ends, which lost 10 bases and 2 bases, there was a span of 20 bases. The CDR3 has 15 residues. The CDR3 is CATTTGGATNTEAFF. The CDR3 coding sequence is TGTGCCACCACCACGGGGGGGGCAACAAACACTGAAGCTTTCTTT.

The genes are TRBV24-1 and TRBJ2-5; TRBD1 matches at 9 bases. Unmatched junction bases numbered 12, after V lost 9 bases and J lost 5 bases. This CDR3 has 15 amino acids. Germline V CDR1 and CDR2: KGHDR, SFDVKD. This CDR3 is CATRNGQGIGETQYF. The CDR3 nucleotides read TGTGCCACCCGAAATGGACAGGGGATTGGGGAGACCCAGTACTTC.

This clonotype has more than one count but fewer than ten. J is TRBJ1-2 and V is TRBV7-2, with D maybe TRBD1 (6 bases). The V end lost 5 bases, the J end lost 4 bases, and 8 bases lay between the germline ends. CDR1 and CDR2 (germline): SGHTA, FQGNSA. CDR3 size: 12 residues. For the CDR3, the DNA is TGTGCCAGCAGCCAGACAGGCTATGGCTACACCTTC. It translates to CASSQTGYGYTF.

V and J are TRBV29-1 and TRBJ1-5, with unresolved D. Deletions cut 6 bases from V and 0 bases from J, with 15 bases between. Looked up from germline, CDR1 is SQVTM and CDR2 is ANQGSEA. The CDR3 is 15 amino acids. The CDR3 sequence: CSVPTRGPSNQPQHF. The CDR3 DNA reads as TGCAGCGTGCCTACGAGAGGCCCTAGCAATCAGCCCCAGCATTTT.

The chain has TRBV11-2 and TRBJ1-2, with 7 bases fitting TRBD1. There are 15 residues in the CDR3. The trim removed 7 bases at V and 7 bases at J, leaving 15 bases unmatched. Germline V gene data show CDR1 as SGHAT and CDR2 as FQNNGV. The CDR3 loop reads CASNPGQAALGGYTF. The CDR3 region has the DNA TGTGCCAGCAACCCAGGACAGGCCGCGCTTGGTGGCTACACCTTC.

The chain employs TRBV11-3 and TRBJ2-7; TRBD1 matches 9 bases. J lost 2 bases, V lost 5 bases, and 7 bases had no gene match. Germline lookup yields CDR1 SGHNT and CDR2 YENEEA. The CDR3 has 15 amino acids. In DNA, the CDR3 is TGTGCCAGCAGCGTTGCGGGACAGGGAACCTACGAGCAGTACTTC. It yields the protein CASSVAGQGTYEQYF.

A single count supports this clonotype. The V call is TRBV20-1, the J call TRBJ2-2, with TRBD1 as a possible D gene (6 bases). This CDR3 is 13 amino acids long. Germline CDR1 DFQATT, CDR2 SNEGSKA (reference sequence). V was cut by 1 base and J by 7 bases, with 10 bases left in between. This chain's CDR3 is CSARVGQHGELFF. The CDR3 DNA follows: TGCAGTGCTAGAGTAGGACAGCACGGGGAGCTGTTTTTT.

The CDR3 region is CASSAGSGTSSYNEQFF. For the CDR3, the DNA is TGTGCCAGCTCAGCAGGCTCCGGGACTAGCTCCTACAATGAGCAGTTCTTC. The V call is TRBV18, the J call TRBJ2-1, with TRBD2 identical over 8 bases. The CDR3 loop spans 17 amino acids. CDR1 and CDR2 (germline): KGHSH, LQKENI. V was clipped by 5 bases and J by 0 bases; unmatched bases: 9.

The rearrangement joins TRBV3-1 to TRBJ2-7; no reliable D call. V was pared by 1 base and J by 4 bases, with 8 bases between. The CDR3 runs 13 residues. Germline V gene sequence: CDR1 LGHDT, CDR2 YNNKEL (reference sequence). Here the CDR3 DNA reads TGTGCCAGCAGCCAAGGATCAGCGTACGAGCAGTACTTC. It yields the protein CASSQGSAYEQYF.

V usage is TRBV11-3 and J usage is TRBJ2-5; a weak D match, TRBD2 (6 bases). The V end lost 4 bases, the J end lost 5 bases, and 17 bases lay between the germline ends. Germline V gene lookup returns CDR1 SGHNT and CDR2 YENEEA. The CDR3 consists of 15 residues. CDR3 loop: CASSSTGEGRETQYF. As DNA, the CDR3 is TGTGCCAGCAGCTCAACGGGGGAAGGTCGGGAGACCCAGTACTTC.

The DNA of the CDR3 is TGTGCCCTTGCCGGGGGGGAGACCCAGTACTTC. As protein: CALAGGETQYF. The chain carries TRBV2 and TRBJ2-5; 7 nucleotides agree with TRBD2. Per germline, CDR1 SNHLY and CDR2 FYNNEI. This CDR3 has 11 amino acids. J was trimmed by 5 bases and V by 11 bases; bases with no gene match: 5.